This TCR beta chain was identified during a study of response to subunit inactivated influenza vaccine. TCRdb re-derived calls from the RT-PCR reads in MiXCR, one entry per CDR3 protein. The sample has fewer than 550,000 distinct CDR3 sequences, about 25% seen once. The sequence derives from a middle-aged man who received an inactivated influenza vaccine. This specimen was CD4+ T cells sorted from PBMCs, taken 5 days after vaccination.

For the CDR3, the DNA is TGTGCCAGCAGCCCCCGACAGGTCCTCATCACAGATACGCAGTATTTT. This sequence encodes CASSPRQVLITDTQYF. This rearrangement joins TRBV7-9 to TRBJ2-3, with a weak D call TRBD1 (6 bases). Germline lookup yields CDR1 SEHNR and CDR2 FQNEAQ (reference sequence). Trimming stripped 5 bases from V and 2 bases from J, with 17 bases between. This CDR3 spans 16 amino acids.